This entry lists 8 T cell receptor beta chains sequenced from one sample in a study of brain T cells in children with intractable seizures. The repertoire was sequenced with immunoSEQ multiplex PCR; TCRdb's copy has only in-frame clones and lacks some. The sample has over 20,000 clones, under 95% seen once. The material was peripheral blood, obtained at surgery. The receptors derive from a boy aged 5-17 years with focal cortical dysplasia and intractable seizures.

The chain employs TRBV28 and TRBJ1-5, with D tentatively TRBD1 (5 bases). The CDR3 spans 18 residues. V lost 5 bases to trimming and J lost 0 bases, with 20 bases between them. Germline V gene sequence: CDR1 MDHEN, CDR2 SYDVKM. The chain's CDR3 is CASSQRLAGWSSNQPQHF. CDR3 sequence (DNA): TGTGCCAGCAGTCAAAGACTCGCAGGGTGGAGTAGCAATCAGCCCCAGCATTTT.

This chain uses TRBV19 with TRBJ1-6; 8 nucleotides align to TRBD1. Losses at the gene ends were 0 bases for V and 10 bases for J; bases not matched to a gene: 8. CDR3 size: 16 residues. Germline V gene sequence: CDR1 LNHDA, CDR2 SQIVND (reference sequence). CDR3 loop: CASSIDPTGVNSPLHF. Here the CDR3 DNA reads TGTGCCAGTAGTATAGACCCGACAGGGGTAAACTCACCCCTCCACTTT.

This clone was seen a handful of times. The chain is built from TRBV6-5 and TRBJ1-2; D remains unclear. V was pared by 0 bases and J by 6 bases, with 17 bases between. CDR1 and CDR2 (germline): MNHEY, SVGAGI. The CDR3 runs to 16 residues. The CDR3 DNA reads TGTGCCAGCAGTTACTCGAATCCCACAGCTATAGATGGCTACACCTTC. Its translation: CASSYSNPTAIDGYTF.

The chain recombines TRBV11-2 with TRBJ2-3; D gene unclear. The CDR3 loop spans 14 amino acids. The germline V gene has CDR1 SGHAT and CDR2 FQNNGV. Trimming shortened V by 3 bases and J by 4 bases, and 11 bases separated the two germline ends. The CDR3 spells CASSFRQKADTQYF. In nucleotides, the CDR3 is TGTGCCAGCAGCTTTCGGCAGAAAGCAGATACGCAGTATTTT.

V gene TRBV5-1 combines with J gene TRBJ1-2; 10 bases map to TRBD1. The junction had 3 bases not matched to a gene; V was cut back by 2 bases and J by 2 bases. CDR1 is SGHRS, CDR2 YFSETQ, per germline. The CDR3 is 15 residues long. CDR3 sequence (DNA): TGCGCCAGCAGCTTTGAGACAGGGGGCAACTATGGCTACACCTTC. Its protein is CASSFETGGNYGYTF.

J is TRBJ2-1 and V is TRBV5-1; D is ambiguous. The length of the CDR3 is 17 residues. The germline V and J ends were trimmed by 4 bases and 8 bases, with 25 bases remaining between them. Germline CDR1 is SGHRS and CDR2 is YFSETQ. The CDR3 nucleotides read TGCGCCAGCAGCCGCAACGCGAGGCTTGTGTCGTTCGATGAGCAGTTCTTC. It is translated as CASSRNARLVSFDEQFF.

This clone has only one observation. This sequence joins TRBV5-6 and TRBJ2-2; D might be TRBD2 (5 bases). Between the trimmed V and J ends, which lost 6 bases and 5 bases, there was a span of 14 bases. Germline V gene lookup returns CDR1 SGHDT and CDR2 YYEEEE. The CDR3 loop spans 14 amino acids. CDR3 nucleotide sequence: TGTGCCAGCAAAAAAGGACTCTTAACCGGGGAGCTGTTTTTT. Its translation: CASKKGLLTGELFF. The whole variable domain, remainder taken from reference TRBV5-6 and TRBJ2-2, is DAGVTQSPTHLIKTRGQQVTLRCSPKSGHDTVSWYQQALGQGPQFIFQYYEEEERQRGNFPDRFSGHQFPNYSSELNVNALLLGDSALYLCASKKGLLTGELFFGEGSRLTVL.

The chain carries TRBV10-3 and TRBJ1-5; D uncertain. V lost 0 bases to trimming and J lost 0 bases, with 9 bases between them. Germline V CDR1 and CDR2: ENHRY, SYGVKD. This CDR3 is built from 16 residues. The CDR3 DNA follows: TGTGCCATCAGTGAGTCGATAATCTATAGCAATCAGCCCCAGCATTTT. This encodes CAISESIIYSNQPQHF.